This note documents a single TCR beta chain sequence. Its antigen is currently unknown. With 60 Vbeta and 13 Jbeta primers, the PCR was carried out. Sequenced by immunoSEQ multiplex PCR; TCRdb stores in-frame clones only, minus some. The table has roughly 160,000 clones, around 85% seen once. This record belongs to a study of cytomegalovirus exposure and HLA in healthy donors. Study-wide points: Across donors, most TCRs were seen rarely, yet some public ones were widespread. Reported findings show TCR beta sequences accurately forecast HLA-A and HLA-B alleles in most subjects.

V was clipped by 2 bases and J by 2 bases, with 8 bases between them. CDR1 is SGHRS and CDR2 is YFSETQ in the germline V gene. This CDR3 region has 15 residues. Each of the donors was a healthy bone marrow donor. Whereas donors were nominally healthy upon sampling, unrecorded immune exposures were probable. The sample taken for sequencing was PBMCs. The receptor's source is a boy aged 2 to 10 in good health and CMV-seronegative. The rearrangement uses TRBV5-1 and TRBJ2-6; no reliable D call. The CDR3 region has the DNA TGCGCCAGCAGCTTAGAGGCAACTGGGGCCAACGTCCTGACTTTC. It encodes CASSLEATGANVLTF. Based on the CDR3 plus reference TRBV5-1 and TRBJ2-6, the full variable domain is KAGVTQTPRYLIKTRGQQVTLSCSPISGHRSVSWYQQTPGQGLQFLFEYFSETQRNKGNFPGRFSGRQFSNSRSEMNVSTLELGDSALYLCASSLEATGANVLTFGAGSRLTVL.